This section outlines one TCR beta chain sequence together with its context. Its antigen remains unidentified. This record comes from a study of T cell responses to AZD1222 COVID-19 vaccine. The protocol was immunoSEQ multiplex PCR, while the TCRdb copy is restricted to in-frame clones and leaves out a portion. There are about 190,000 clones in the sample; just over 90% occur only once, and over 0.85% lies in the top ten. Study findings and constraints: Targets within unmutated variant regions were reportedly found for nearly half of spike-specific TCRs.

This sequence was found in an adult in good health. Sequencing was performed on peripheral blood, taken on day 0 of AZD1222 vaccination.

DNA for the CDR3: TGTGCCAGCAGCCCAAGGTGGGGGACCGGGGCCAACGTCCTGACTTTC. It translates to CASSPRWGTGANVLTF. V gene TRBV3-1 (or the pseudogene TRBV3-2) combines with J gene TRBJ2-6; D is possibly TRBD1 or TRBD2 (5 bases each). The germline V and J ends were trimmed by 4 bases and 4 bases, with 14 bases remaining between them. CDR3 length: 16 amino acids. The germline V gene encodes CDR1 LGHDT and CDR2 YNNKEL (reference sequence).